Listed below are T cell receptor beta chains from one sample, sequenced in a study of blood T cell repertoires in COVID-19. Only in-frame clones appear in the TCRdb table, and some are missing; sequencing was by immunoSEQ multiplex PCR. The table has some 160,000 clones, roughly 91% seen once; the top ten hold approximately 5%. Sequencing input: peripheral blood. These receptor sequences come from a young man with COVID-19, enrolled during active disease. Each CDR3 is given with its conserved first and last residue. D genes are given only for firm matches. Clone size is given for some rows only: seen once, a few or many times, or a class if the clone is expanded.

TRBD2,.,TRBV7-6,TRBJ2-3,CASSLDFRAGGDTQYF,TGTGCCAGCAGCTTAGATTTTCGGGCGGGGGGTGATACGCAGTATTTT
TRBD1,once,TRBV30,TRBJ1-3,CAWTYPDRGFTGNTIYF,TGTGCCTGGACCTACCCCGACAGGGGTTTTACTGGAAACACCATATATTTT
.,once,TRBV28,TRBJ1-5,CASSWGDLQPQHF,TGTGCCAGCAGTTGGGGCGACCTTCAGCCCCAGCATTTT
TRBD1,.,TRBV29-1,TRBJ2-7,CSVGSTGVEQYF,TGCAGCGTTGGTAGTACAGGGGTCGAGCAGTACTTC
TRBD2,.,TRBV5-1,TRBJ2-2,CASSLYAGAGELFF,TGCGCCAGCAGCTTGTACGCGGGGGCCGGGGAGCTGTTTTTT
.,.,TRBV28,TRBJ2-1,CASSFSGEPSYYYNEQFF,TGTGCCAGCAGCTTCTCCGGGGAACCCTCTTATTACTACAATGAGCAGTTCTTC
.,.,TRBV28,TRBJ1-2,CASKFQGSGNGYTF,TGTGCCAGCAAGTTTCAAGGGTCAGGGAATGGCTACACCTTC
TRBD2,.,TRBV27,TRBJ2-1,CASTTRPSGSNEQFF,TGTGCCAGCACCACAAGGCCTAGCGGGAGTAATGAGCAGTTCTTC
.,.,TRBV27,TRBJ1-2,CASIGGGDYGYTF,TGTGCCAGCATTGGGGGGGGAGACTATGGCTACACCTTC
.,.,TRBV30,TRBJ1-1,CAWGLRGPQAFF,TGTGCCTGGGGCTTACGTGGGCCTCAAGCTTTCTTT
TRBD1,.,TRBV19,TRBJ1-2,CASSMGQGRYGYTF,TGTGCCAGTAGTATGGGACAGGGACGCTATGGCTACACCTTC
.,.,TRBV28,TRBJ1-2,CASSLSEHHGYGYTF,TGTGCCAGCAGTTTATCGGAGCACCACGGCTATGGCTACACCTTC
TRBD2,.,TRBV6-1,TRBJ2-1,CASSELAGISRNEQFF,TGTGCCAGCAGTGAACTAGCGGGAATTTCACGCAATGAGCAGTTCTTC
TRBD1,.,TRBV5-4,TRBJ1-5,CASSPDRGSNQPQHF,TGTGCCAGCAGCCCGGACAGGGGGAGCAATCAGCCCCAGCATTTT
TRBD1,.,TRBV7-2,TRBJ2-7,CASSSNLHSDRTAYEQYF,TGTGCCAGCAGCTCAAACCTCCATTCGGACAGGACTGCTTACGAGCAGTACTTC
.,.,TRBV7-2,TRBJ2-4,CASSFAEAKNIQYF,TGTGCCAGCAGCTTCGCAGAAGCCAAAAACATTCAGTACTTC
TRBD1,.,TRBV25-1,TRBJ2-1,CASSPHRGSSYNEQFF,TGTGCCAGCAGTCCCCACAGGGGGAGCTCCTACAATGAGCAGTTCTTC